Following are 5 T cell receptor beta chains from one sample sequenced in a study of TIL therapy for anti-PD-1-resistant metastatic lung cancer. The time point here: pre-treatment sample, taken before nivolumab and TIL therapy. The tumor samples were excised metastases, mostly pleural nodules or supraclavicular lymph nodes. The immunoSEQ assay was v3. TCRdb keeps only in-frame clones here, not all; method: immunoSEQ multiplex PCR. There are 95,000 or so clones in the sample; less than 70% occur only once, and about 10% lies in the top ten. The sequencing here drew on tumor tissue, taken at baseline. Every receptor here comes from a person aged 25 to 79 with non-small cell lung cancer.

In DNA form, the CDR3 reads TGTGCCAGCAGCCCGCAGATAGCGGGGGTCCCCAATGAGCAGTTCTTC. Its translation: CASSPQIAGVPNEQFF. This chain uses TRBV7-2 with TRBJ2-1; 9 nucleotides line up with TRBD2. Germline loops: CDR1 SGHTA, CDR2 FQGNSA. J gave up 6 bases and V 5 bases, and 11 bases lay outside the gene matches. CDR3 length equals 16 residues.

V gene TRBV19 combines with J gene TRBJ2-7, with D possibly TRBD1 on 6 matching bases. CDR1 is LNHDA and CDR2 is SQIVND in the germline V gene (reference sequence). Trimming stripped 4 bases from V and 6 bases from J, with 16 bases between. The CDR3 sequence is 14 residues long. The CDR3 nucleotides are TGTGCCAGTAGTAAAGGGACAATCCTGAGCGAGCAGTACTTC. This codes for CASSKGTILSEQYF.

The chain joins TRBV27 to TRBJ2-4; perhaps TRBD2 as D (6 bases). V lost 6 bases and J 6 bases, leaving 12 bases between the germline ends. The CDR3 runs to 13 residues. The germline V gene encodes CDR1 MNHEY and CDR2 SMNVEV (reference sequence). The CDR3 region is CASSPGGPNIQYF. DNA of the CDR3: TGTGCCAGCAGCCCCGGGGGACCAAACATTCAGTACTTC.

This clone has only one observation. This chain links TRBV7-3 with TRBJ2-2; 7 bases align to TRBD1. V gave up 2 bases and J gave up 5 bases; unmatched junction bases: 5. Germline assignment: CDR1 SGHTA and CDR2 FQGTGA. CDR3 length: 15 residues. In nucleotides, the CDR3 is TGTGCCAGCAGCTTAGGGGACAGAAGGACCGGGGAGCTGTTTTTT. Translated: CASSLGDRRTGELFF.

V is TRBV5-1 and J is TRBJ2-2; D gene uncertain. This CDR3 has 15 residues. V was shortened by 0 bases and J by 6 bases, with 12 bases between the two germline ends. CDR1 is SGHRS and CDR2 is YFSETQ in the germline V gene. The DNA for the CDR3 is TGCGCCAGCAGCTTGGGGGCCAGTTCAGCCGGGGAGCTGTTTTTT. It codes for CASSLGASSAGELFF.